The 7 T cell receptor beta chains presented below share a single source sample, sequenced in a study of T cell responses to AZD1222 COVID-19 vaccine. The protocol was immunoSEQ multiplex PCR, while the TCRdb copy is restricted to in-frame clones and leaves out a portion. The table has under 130,000 clones, roughly 90% seen once. Material: peripheral blood, obtained on day 0 of AZD1222 vaccination. These receptors came from an adult in good health.

The chain links TRBV28 to TRBJ2-3, with 10 bases lining up with TRBD2. V shed 3 bases, J shed 3 bases, and the junction held 9 bases outside the gene matches. CDR1 MDHEN and CDR2 SYDVKM come from the germline V gene. The CDR3 runs 17 residues. The CDR3 DNA reads as TGTGCCAGCAGTTTTCGGGCTAGCGGGAGTTTGACAGATACGCAGTATTTT. Translated: CASSFRASGSLTDTQYF.

The genes are TRBV15 and TRBJ2-1, with 8 bases identical to TRBD2. V was clipped by 0 bases and J by 7 bases; unmatched bases: 8. The germline V gene encodes CDR1 LNHNV and CDR2 YYDKDF (reference sequence). This CDR3 spans 16 amino acids. The CDR3 region is CATSRDPGGRLNEQFF. CDR3 in DNA: TGTGCCACCAGCAGAGATCCCGGCGGGAGGTTGAATGAGCAGTTCTTC.

V usage is TRBV9 and J usage is TRBJ1-2, with D possibly matching TRBD1 (6 bases). Germline V gene sequence: CDR1 SGDLS, CDR2 YYNGEE. This CDR3 region has 14 residues. Trimming shortened V by 5 bases and J by 2 bases, and 13 bases separated the two germline ends. The DNA for the CDR3 is TGTGCCAGCAGACCAACAGGGAGGAACTATGGCTACACCTTC. It specifies CASRPTGRNYGYTF.

The CDR3 DNA reads TGTGCCAGCAGCTTAAATAGGGAGTTCCCATCCCTAACTGAAGCTTTCTTT. Its protein product is CASSLNREFPSLTEAFF. This sequence joins TRBV7-3 and TRBJ1-1; D unclear. The V end lost 1 base, the J end lost 5 bases, and 20 bases lay between the germline ends. This CDR3 has 17 residues. Per germline, CDR1 SGHTA and CDR2 FQGTGA.

J is TRBJ1-3 and V is TRBV7-9; no firm D call. V was trimmed by 5 bases and J by 0 bases, leaving 14 bases between them. The CDR3 spans 16 residues. The germline V gene encodes CDR1 SEHNR and CDR2 FQNEAQ (reference sequence). The CDR3 sequence is CASSRRDPSSGNTIYF. The CDR3 nucleotides read TGTGCCAGCAGCCGCCGTGATCCAAGCTCTGGAAACACCATATATTTT. Based on the CDR3 plus reference TRBV7-9 and TRBJ1-3, the full variable domain is DTGVSQNPRHKITKRGQNVTFRCDPISEHNRLYWYRQTLGQGPEFLTYFQNEAQLEKSRLLSDRFSAERPKGSFSTLEIQRTEQGDSAMYLCASSRRDPSSGNTIYFGEGSWLTVV.

This chain links TRBV11-3 with TRBJ1-3, with D tentatively TRBD1 (6 bases). CDR1 and CDR2 from the germline V gene are SGHNT and YENEEA. V was shortened by 1 base and J by 2 bases, with 6 bases between the two germline ends. The CDR3 consists of 14 residues. CDR3 in amino acids: CASSLGQAGNTIYF. The DNA of the CDR3 is TGTGCCAGCAGCTTAGGACAGGCTGGAAACACCATATATTTT. Based on the CDR3 plus reference TRBV11-3 and TRBJ1-3, the full variable domain is EAGVVQSPRYKIIEKKQPVAFWCNPISGHNTLYWYLQNLGQGPELLIRYENEEAVDDSQLPKDRFSAERLKGVDSTLKIQPAELGDSAVYLCASSLGQAGNTIYFGEGSWLTVV.

The chain is built from TRBV4-1 and TRBJ2-7; 8 bases map to TRBD2. V gave up 1 base and J gave up 4 bases; unmatched junction bases: 15. The germline gives CDR1 MGHRA, CDR2 YSYEKL. This CDR3 contains 18 residues. In nucleotides, the CDR3 is TGCGCCAGCAGCCAAGTCGTAGTCGGGGGTAGCGGGGTATACGAGCAGTACTTC. Its translation is CASSQVVVGGSGVYEQYF.